The sequence of this T cell receptor beta chain was determined in a study of shared clonotypes between healthy human individuals. V lost 5 bases and J lost 4; bases outside the gene matches: 8. Germline CDR1 MNHEY, CDR2 SMNVEV (reference sequence). The length of the CDR3 is 15 residues. The table came from immunoSEQ multiplex PCR; TCRdb's copy has only in-frame clones and leaves some out. The sample yields millions of clones, 90% to 95% seen once. CD8 cells classed as naive were CD45RO-negative and positively selected for CCR7, excluding terminally differentiated effector memory CD45RA+ cells. The sample was naive CD8+ T cells from PBMCs. The sequence was obtained from a man aged 18 to 35 in good health. Some clones in this sample may be carry-over from other donors' samples. The chain has TRBV27 and TRBJ2-1, with 7 positions matching TRBD1. The chain's CDR3 is CASSLGTAAYNEQFF. The CDR3 DNA is TGTGCCAGCAGTCTGGGGACAGCCGCGTACAATGAGCAGTTCTTC.